This passage covers 32 T cell receptor beta chains from one sample sequenced in a study of identical twins. TCRdb re-analysed the 5' RACE reads in MiXCR, keeping a single row per CDR3 protein. The sample lists 1,800,000 or so distinct CDR3 sequences; roughly 35% were seen once. Sequenced sample: cord blood. These receptors came from a newborn girl in good health.

The chain has TRBV24-1 and TRBJ2-3, with D perhaps being TRBD1 or TRBD2 (5 bases each). The CDR3 runs to 14 residues. Germline loops: CDR1 KGHDR, CDR2 SFDVKD. The V end lost 4 bases, the J end lost 8 bases, and 15 bases lay between the germline ends. DNA for the CDR3: TGTGCCACCAGTGAGGGGGAGTTTAGCCTTACGCAGTATTTT. Its translation: CATSEGEFSLTQYF.

The chain has TRBV5-1 and TRBJ1-1; D call uncertain. The V gene's germline CDR1 is SGHRS and CDR2 YFSETQ. The germline V and J ends were trimmed by 4 bases and 4 bases, with 17 bases remaining between them. This CDR3 spans 15 amino acids. CDR3 residues: CASSKGTGWGTEAFF. CDR3 in DNA: TGCGCCAGCAGCAAAGGCACGGGGTGGGGCACTGAAGCTTTCTTT.

This clonotype was seen more than once but under ten times. The chain has TRBV28 and TRBJ1-2, with TRBD1 matching 7 bases. V lost 3 bases, J lost 8 bases, and 18 bases stayed unmatched. CDR3 length equals 17 residues. The germline gives CDR1 MDHEN, CDR2 SYDVKM. The CDR3 is CASSFDLRGQAVRGYTF. CDR3 bases: TGTGCCAGCAGTTTTGATCTTCGAGGACAGGCGGTGAGAGGCTACACCTTC.

This chain connects TRBV20-1 to TRBJ2-7, with 7 bases aligning to TRBD2. V shed 3 bases and J 7 bases; nucleotides not matched to a gene: 6. Germline CDR1 is DFQATT and CDR2 is SNEGSKA (reference sequence). The CDR3 runs 12 residues. The DNA of the CDR3 is TGCAGTGCTAGCGGGAGGTACAATGAGCAGTACTTC. Translating it yields CSASGRYNEQYF.

This clonotype has a handful of counts. The chain employs TRBV30 and TRBJ2-1; D is undetermined. The CDR3 is 11 residues long. V was pared by 2 bases and J by 5 bases, with 4 bases between. Per the germline V gene, CDR1 is GTSNPN and CDR2 is SVGIG (reference sequence). The CDR3 sequence is CAWSWDNEQFF. The CDR3 nucleotides are TGTGCCTGGAGTTGGGACAATGAGCAGTTCTTC.

The genes are TRBV12-3 or TRBV12-4 and TRBJ2-1, with 14 bases identical to TRBD2. This CDR3 spans 16 amino acids. Trimming cost V 6 bases and J 5 bases; bases outside gene matches: 6. CDR3 residues: CASSLTSGGGHNEQFF. The CDR3 DNA sequence: TGTGCCAGCAGCCTGACTAGCGGGGGGGGGCACAATGAGCAGTTCTTC.

This clonotype came up a few times. The chain is built from TRBV4-2 and TRBJ1-1; 8 bases agree with TRBD1. Trimming removed 0 bases from V and 4 bases from J; junction bases left unmatched: 1. Germline loops: CDR1 LGHNA, CDR2 YNFKEQ. The length of the CDR3 is 14 residues. The CDR3 here is CASSQDQGATEAFF. The CDR3 bases are TGTGCCAGCAGCCAAGATCAGGGGGCCACTGAAGCTTTCTTT.

As to this clonotype: This may stem from a read error, because a much larger clone lies one nucleotide away. The gene calls are TRBV11-2 and TRBJ2-3; TRBD1 is a possible D gene (6 bases). Germline loops: CDR1 SGHAT, CDR2 FQNNGV. The CDR3 runs to 16 residues. CDR3 residues: CAGSSPWTVRTDTQYF. The CDR3, as DNA: TGTGCCGGCAGCTCCCCTTGGACAGTTCGTACAGATACGCAGTATTTT.

The CDR3 nucleotides are TGTGCCACCAGTGATTCTAGCGGGAGCTCCCACAATGAGCAGTACTTC. As protein: CATSDSSGSSHNEQYF. V and J are TRBV24-1 and TRBJ2-1; 10 bases fit TRBD2. The end of the DNA aligns better with TRBJ2-7, so the J call may be wrong. The CDR3 length is 16 residues. The V gene's germline CDR1 is KGHDR and CDR2 SFDVKD.

In this sample, this clonotype turned up a few times. The rearrangement links TRBV20-1 to TRBJ1-5; 9 positions match TRBD1. From germline, CDR1 is DFQATT and CDR2 SNEGSKA (reference sequence). This CDR3 contains 15 residues. V shed 4 bases and J 5 bases; nucleotides not matched to a gene: 9. The CDR3 sequence is CSAMTGGLWDQPQHF. The CDR3 nucleotides read TGCAGTGCTATGACAGGGGGACTTTGGGATCAGCCCCAGCATTTT.

The chain links TRBV20-1 to TRBJ1-4; 7 nucleotides match TRBD1. V shed 2 bases, J shed 2 bases, and the junction held 5 bases outside the gene matches. The CDR3 covers 15 residues. The germline gives CDR1 DFQATT, CDR2 SNEGSKA (reference sequence). CDR3 bases: TGCAGTGCTAGAAACAGGGGTAGGACTAATGAAAAACTGTTTTTT. This sequence encodes CSARNRGRTNEKLFF.

The rearrangement joins TRBV5-1 to TRBJ2-5, with 8 nucleotides matching TRBD1. The last part of the DNA fits TRBJ2-7 better; the J call may be wrong. Germline CDR1 is SGHRS and CDR2 is YFSETQ. The CDR3 length is 16 residues. The CDR3 DNA follows: TGCGCCAGCAGCTTGGCGAGGACAGGGAATACCTACGAGCAGTACTTC. Translation gives CASSLARTGNTYEQYF.

The gene calls are TRBV10-1 and TRBJ1-1, with a tentative D call TRBD1 (5 bases). The length of the CDR3 is 10 residues. The germline V gene has CDR1 WNHNN and CDR2 SYGVQD (reference sequence). V gave up 8 bases and J gave up 8 bases, with 9 bases separating them. This CDR3 is CASPRAEAFF. Here the CDR3 DNA reads TGCGCCAGCCCCAGGGCGGAAGCTTTCTTT.

This clonotype was observed a handful of times. V gene TRBV27 combines with J gene TRBJ2-1; D might be TRBD1 (5 bases). There are 14 residues in the CDR3. CDR1 is MNHEY, CDR2 SMNVEV, per germline (reference sequence). V was trimmed by 4 bases and J by 4 bases, leaving 11 bases between them. The CDR3: CASSWRQLYNEQFF. The CDR3 coding sequence is TGTGCCAGCAGTTGGAGACAGCTTTACAATGAGCAGTTCTTC.

To note about this clonotype: A much larger clone lies a single base off, so this may be a read error. The chain recombines TRBV10-3 with TRBJ2-7; TRBD2 is a possible D gene (7 bases). The CDR3 has 13 residues. Germline CDR1 reads ENHRY; CDR2 reads SYGVKD. V was clipped by 8 bases and J by 0 bases, with 11 bases between them. In DNA, the CDR3 is TGTGCCATCGGGGGGGCATTCTCCTACGAGCAGTACTTC. It translates to CAIGGAFSYEQYF.

This clonotype was counted between two and nine times. The chain couples TRBV20-1 to TRBJ2-3, with D perhaps TRBD2 (6 bases). V lost 7 bases to trimming and J lost 2 bases, with 10 bases between them. The CDR3 loop spans 12 amino acids. CDR1 DFQATT and CDR2 SNEGSKA come from the germline V gene (reference sequence). The CDR3 sequence is CSEGGNTDTQYF. The CDR3 region has the DNA TGCAGTGAGGGAGGTAACACAGATACGCAGTATTTT.

The table lists this clonotype with a few counts. The chain recombines TRBV4-1 with TRBJ2-1; no definite D call. The V end was cut by 1 base, the J end by 2 bases, with 9 bases between. Germline V gene data show CDR1 as MGHRA and CDR2 as YSYEKL. CDR3 length equals 15 residues. The CDR3 nucleotides read TGCGCCAGCAGCCAAGCGGAAGCGACCTACAATGAGCAGTTCTTC. Its translation is CASSQAEATYNEQFF.

This rearrangement joins TRBV20-1 to TRBJ2-7; D may be TRBD1 or TRBD2 (5 bases each). The CDR3 length is 14 residues. With 1 base removed from V and 0 bases from J, the gap between germline ends came to 10 bases. The germline gives CDR1 DFQATT, CDR2 SNEGSKA (reference sequence). The CDR3 reads CSARAGQGSYEQYF. For the CDR3, the DNA is TGCAGTGCTAGAGCGGGGCAGGGCTCCTACGAGCAGTACTTC.

This clonotype was counted at least ten times. The chain links TRBV29-1 to TRBJ2-7; TRBD1 matches at 11 bases. CDR3 length equals 13 residues. Germline assignment: CDR1 SQVTM and CDR2 ANQGSEA. Losses at the gene ends were 5 bases for V and 5 bases for J; bases not matched to a gene: 5. CDR3 nucleotides: TGCAGCGTTTTTGGACAGGGGGCGCACGAGCAGTACTTC. The encoded protein is CSVFGQGAHEQYF.

The chain couples TRBV7-6 to TRBJ2-1, with 10 bases that match TRBD2. Germline lookup yields CDR1 SGHVS and CDR2 FNYEAQ. The CDR3 runs to 15 residues. The trim removed 7 bases at V and 2 bases at J, leaving 5 bases unmatched. Here the CDR3 reads CASTVGTSAYNEQFF. The CDR3 coding sequence is TGTGCCAGCACCGTCGGGACTAGCGCCTACAATGAGCAGTTCTTC.

The rearrangement joins TRBV6-5 to TRBJ2-5, with a possible D match to TRBD1 (6 bases). The CDR3 contains 15 residues. CDR1 is MNHEY and CDR2 is SVGAGI in the germline V gene. V was cut by 6 bases and J by 2 bases, with 16 bases left in between. The CDR3 nucleotides are TGTGCCAGCAGACGGAACAGGGAAGCACAAGAGACCCAGTACTTC. Its protein product is CASRRNREAQETQYF.

This clonotype occurred a few times. The chain carries TRBV7-8 and TRBJ1-2; D might be TRBD1 (5 bases). Germline V gene sequence: CDR1 SGHVS, CDR2 FQNEAQ. This CDR3 has 15 amino acids. Between the trimmed V and J ends, which lost 5 bases and 0 bases, there was a span of 13 bases. The CDR3 loop reads CASSRGDPANYGYTF. The DNA of the CDR3 is TGTGCCAGCAGCCGGGGGGACCCAGCTAACTATGGCTACACCTTC.

This clonotype was seen ten or more times. The J gene is TRBJ1-2, the V gene TRBV6-5; no reliable D call. The length of the CDR3 is 15 residues. Germline V gene sequence: CDR1 MNHEY, CDR2 SVGAGI. Trimming removed 9 bases from V and 2 bases from J, with 19 bases in between. Here the CDR3 reads CARMPSGTGNYGYTF. Here the CDR3 DNA reads TGTGCCAGGATGCCATCCGGAACGGGGAACTATGGCTACACCTTC.

The rearrangement links TRBV5-4 to TRBJ2-1, with 8 nucleotides matching TRBD2. Per the germline V gene, CDR1 is SGHNT and CDR2 is YYREEE (reference sequence). The junction had 8 bases not matched to a gene; V was cut back by 5 bases and J by 4 bases. The CDR3 consists of 15 residues. This chain's CDR3 is CASSQKEREYNEQFF. In DNA form, the CDR3 reads TGTGCCAGCAGTCAAAAGGAGCGGGAGTACAATGAGCAGTTCTTC.

A few counts support this clonotype. The genes are TRBV28 and TRBJ2-1; D unresolved. V lost 7 bases and J 10 bases, leaving 20 bases between the germline ends. The CDR3 consists of 14 residues. CDR1 is MDHEN and CDR2 is SYDVKM in the germline V gene. In DNA form, the CDR3 reads TGTGCCAGCAAGTCCCAGACGAGTACCTACGAGCAGTTCTTC. Its protein product is CASKSQTSTYEQFF.

The chain carries TRBV12-3 or TRBV12-4 and TRBJ2-7, with D possibly TRBD2 on 6 matching bases. Trimming took 1 base from V and 6 from J, leaving 16 bases between them. The CDR3 runs to 15 residues. CDR3 residues: CASSLVAGSSSEQYF. The CDR3 region has the DNA TGTGCCAGCAGTTTAGTTGCCGGGAGCTCATCCGAGCAGTACTTC.

This rearrangement joins TRBV27 to TRBJ2-5, with a possible D match to TRBD2 (6 bases). V was cut by 5 bases and J by 4 bases, with 14 bases left in between. Germline V gene lookup returns CDR1 MNHEY and CDR2 SMNVEV (reference sequence). CDR3 length: 14 amino acids. The CDR3 spells CASSATRRRETQYF. The CDR3 region has the DNA TGTGCCAGCAGTGCGACTAGACGAAGAGAGACCCAGTACTTC.

The rearrangement uses TRBV27 and TRBJ2-2; D uncertain. Germline V gene data show CDR1 as MNHEY and CDR2 as SMNVEV (reference sequence). Trimming left V 3 bases short and J 5 bases short, with 7 bases between. CDR3 length: 13 amino acids. CDR3 coding DNA: TGTGCCAGCAGTTTTAGCAGGACCGGGGAGCTGTTTTTT. It codes for CASSFSRTGELFF.

In this sample, this clonotype turned up a few times. Relative to the germline gene, one junction end is altered; a read error may explain this. V usage is TRBV10-3 and J usage is TRBJ2-7; weak D call: TRBD2 (5 bases). CDR3 size: 11 residues. The germline gives CDR1 ENHRY, CDR2 SYGVKD. In DNA form, the CDR3 reads TGTGCCATCCGTGAGGGTCTCGAGCAGTACTTC. Amino acids: CAIREGLEQYF.

The chain couples TRBV20-1 to TRBJ2-7; D is perhaps TRBD1 (6 bases). Germline assignment: CDR1 DFQATT and CDR2 SNEGSKA (reference sequence). V gave up 6 bases and J gave up 0 bases, with 15 bases separating them. CDR3 size: 14 residues. The CDR3 DNA is TGCAGTGCGCGAACAGGGTGGAGCTCCTACGAGCAGTACTTC. It codes for CSARTGWSSYEQYF.

A note on this clonotype: The junction shows a germline mismatch at one end, possibly a read error. The genes are TRBV27 and TRBJ1-2, with 12 bases matching TRBD1. Germline assignment: CDR1 MNHEY and CDR2 SMNVEV (reference sequence). The CDR3 consists of 15 residues. The CDR3 protein is CASSLWDRGLGGHTF. DNA of the CDR3: TGTGCCAGCAGTTTATGGGACAGGGGGCTGGGTGGCCACACCTTC.

The DNA of the CDR3 is TGTGCCAGCAAAAGGCCTGGGACACCCGCAGCAAAGCGGCAGTTCTTC. As protein: CASKRPGTPAAKRQFF. The chain uses TRBV28 and TRBJ2-1, with a possible D match to TRBD1 (6 bases). The CDR3 runs to 16 residues. V was pared by 7 bases and J by 12 bases, with 28 bases between. From germline, CDR1 is MDHEN and CDR2 SYDVKM. Based on the CDR3 plus reference TRBV28 and TRBJ2-1, the full variable domain is DVKVTQSSRYLVKRTGEKVFLECVQDMDHENMFWYRQDPGLGLRLIYFSYDVKMKEKGDIPEGYSVSREKKERFSLILESASTNQTSMYLCASKRPGTPAAKRQFFGPGTRLTVL.